This is a list of T cell receptor beta chains from one sample in a study of cytomegalovirus exposure and HLA in healthy donors. Sequencing used immunoSEQ multiplex PCR; TCRdb keeps in-frame clones, though not all of them. Here the sample spans 150,000 to 200,000 clones, roughly 77% being singletons. Material: PBMCs. These TCRs come from a woman aged 35 to 49 in good health and CMV-seropositive. Each CDR3 is given with its conserved first and last residue. D genes are given only for firm matches. Some rows have no size entry. The others give once, few or many, or a class for an expanded clone.

d_call: NA; clone_size: NA; v_call: TRBV29-1; j_call: TRBJ1-3; cdr3_nt: TGCAGCGTCAGCCGGGGATCCTCTGGAAACACCATATATTTT; cdr3_aa: CSVSRGSSGNTIYF
d_call: NA; clone_size: NA; v_call: TRBV15; j_call: TRBJ1-1; cdr3_nt: TGTGCCACCCCACTAGGAGGGGCCCTGGGCACTGAAGCTTTCTTT; cdr3_aa: CATPLGGALGTEAFF
d_call: NA; clone_size: NA; v_call: TRBV5-1; j_call: TRBJ1-1; cdr3_nt: TGCGCCAGCAGCCGGGACGCGGGGCCTGAAGCTTTCTTT; cdr3_aa: CASSRDAGPEAFF
d_call: TRBD2; clone_size: few; v_call: TRBV7-2; j_call: TRBJ2-5; cdr3_nt: TGTGCCAGCAGCCCCCGCCCTATTAGGGAGGGAGAGACCCAGTACTTC; cdr3_aa: CASSPRPIREGETQYF
d_call: NA; clone_size: few; v_call: TRBV29-1; j_call: TRBJ1-2; cdr3_nt: TGCAGCGTTGGGGGGGATCAGGGTTCAGATTACTATGGCTACACCTTC; cdr3_aa: CSVGGDQGSDYYGYTF
d_call: NA; clone_size: NA; v_call: TRBV27; j_call: TRBJ2-7; cdr3_nt: TGTGCCAGCAGAAGGGACAACTCCTACGAGCAGTACTTC; cdr3_aa: CASRRDNSYEQYF
d_call: NA; clone_size: few; v_call: TRBV27; j_call: TRBJ1-1; cdr3_nt: TGTGCCAGCAGTTCGGGGGTTTCACGGTCCTCTTCCGGGGCTTTCTTT; cdr3_aa: CASSSGVSRSSSGAFF
d_call: NA; clone_size: NA; v_call: TRBV29-1; j_call: TRBJ1-4; cdr3_nt: TGCAGCGTTGAGCGACAGAACAATGAAAAACTGTTTTTT; cdr3_aa: CSVERQNNEKLFF
d_call: NA; clone_size: few; v_call: TRBV27; j_call: TRBJ2-7; cdr3_nt: TGTGCCAGCAGGAAAAACGGGGGGCGCTTCGGGGCGGACTACGAGCAGTACTTC; cdr3_aa: CASRKNGGRFGADYEQYF
d_call: NA; clone_size: NA; v_call: TRBV15; j_call: TRBJ1-3; cdr3_nt: TGTGCCACCAGCAGAGCCACAGGGTTCTCTGGAAACACCATATATTTT; cdr3_aa: CATSRATGFSGNTIYF
d_call: NA; clone_size: few; v_call: TRBV5-6; j_call: TRBJ2-3; cdr3_nt: TGTGCCAGCAGCCATTATGCGGGTAGAATCTCAGATACGCAGTATTTT; cdr3_aa: CASSHYAGRISDTQYF
d_call: TRBD2; clone_size: NA; v_call: TRBV28; j_call: TRBJ2-3; cdr3_nt: TGTGCCAGCAGTTTTGGGCTAGCGGGAGGCTCAGATACGCAGTATTTT; cdr3_aa: CASSFGLAGGSDTQYF
d_call: TRBD1; clone_size: few; v_call: TRBV5-8; j_call: TRBJ1-6; cdr3_nt: TGTGCCAGCAGCTTGGCCCGGACAGGGCGTAATTCACCCCTCCACTTT; cdr3_aa: CASSLARTGRNSPLHF
d_call: NA; clone_size: few; v_call: TRBV6-6; j_call: TRBJ1-1; cdr3_nt: TGTGCCAGCAGTCTGACAACTAACACTGAAGCTTTCTTT; cdr3_aa: CASSLTTNTEAFF
d_call: TRBD1; clone_size: NA; v_call: TRBV27; j_call: TRBJ1-5; cdr3_nt: TGTGCCAGCTCCGGGACAGGGCTCAATCAGCCCCAGCATTTT; cdr3_aa: CASSGTGLNQPQHF